One sample yielded the 17 T cell receptor beta chains listed below, sequenced in a study of blood T cell repertoires in COVID-19 (dated by TCRdb to about 2020). The library relied on the immunoSEQ multiplex PCR assay. What TCRdb holds here is the immuneACCESS table cut down to in-frame rearrangements. Part of the clones is not present; checked against another copy, under half of the missing clones reflect an unresolved V gene, and the others are unexplained. Present in this sample are some 200,000 clones, around 80% of which were seen just once. Around 16% of the sample rests with the top ten. Sequenced material: PBMCs or T cells enriched from blood (not recorded which). These receptor sequences come from a woman between 45 and 60 years old who had recovered from COVID-19.

The chain couples TRBV11-1 to TRBJ1-3, with TRBD1 as a possible D gene (5 bases). Per the germline V gene, CDR1 is SGHAT and CDR2 is FQDESV (reference sequence). With 2 bases removed from V and 2 bases from J, the gap between germline ends came to 13 bases. There are 16 residues in the CDR3. CDR3: CASSLSSSTAGNTIYF. CDR3 DNA: TGTGCCAGCAGCTTATCCTCTTCGACAGCTGGAAACACCATATATTTT.

This clone was detected only a few times. The J gene is TRBJ1-3, the V gene TRBV19; perhaps TRBD1 as D (5 bases). V lost 3 bases and J 0 bases, leaving 15 bases between the germline ends. Germline V lookup: CDR1 LNHDA, CDR2 SQIVND (reference sequence). The CDR3 has 17 amino acids. CDR3 sequence reads: CASSIYAPDISGNTIYF. The CDR3 DNA follows: TGTGCCAGTAGTATTTACGCCCCGGACATCTCTGGAAACACCATATATTTT.

Relative to its sample, this clone is medium-sized. V usage is TRBV2 and J usage is TRBJ1-4; the D gene is possibly TRBD1 (6 bases). The ends were cut back, 4 bases at V and 3 bases at J, with 9 bases in the middle. CDR3 length: 14 residues. The germline V gene encodes CDR1 SNHLY and CDR2 FYNNEI. The DNA of the CDR3 is TGTGCCAGCAGTGGGAACAGGGCTAATGAAAAACTGTTTTTT. Translated: CASSGNRANEKLFF.

J is TRBJ1-3 and V is TRBV7-9; no clear D. This CDR3 is 14 amino acids long. Trimming took off 3 bases at V and 6 bases at J, with 12 bases between the two ends. Looked up from germline, CDR1 is SEHNR and CDR2 is FQNEAQ (reference sequence). This CDR3 is CASSFEGQPNTIYF. CDR3 sequence (DNA): TGTGCCAGCAGCTTCGAGGGCCAGCCAAACACCATATATTTT.

The chain uses TRBV14 and TRBJ1-2; weak D call: TRBD1 (5 bases). This CDR3 comprises 15 residues. The V and J ends lost 0 bases and 8 bases respectively, with 16 bases between them. Germline CDR1 is SGHDN and CDR2 is FVKESK. The CDR3 nucleotides are TGTGCCAGCAGCCAAGACCGTAGGGGCGCCGGGGGCTACACCTTC. It encodes CASSQDRRGAGGYTF.

The V gene is TRBV4-1, the J gene TRBJ2-1, with D unresolved. Germline V gives CDR1 MGHRA, CDR2 YSYEKL. V was clipped by 0 bases and J by 10 bases, with 10 bases between them. The CDR3 covers 13 residues. DNA of the CDR3: TGCGCCAGCAGCCAAGAGGGCTATGGGGAGCAGTTCTTC. Protein: CASSQEGYGEQFF.

The chain employs TRBV6-4 and TRBJ2-2; perhaps TRBD1 as D (6 bases). Per germline, CDR1 MRHNA and CDR2 SNTAGT. CDR3 length equals 16 residues. The germline V and J ends were trimmed by 4 bases and 5 bases, with 17 bases remaining between them. The CDR3 spells CASSAEAGVRTGELFF. CDR3 sequence (DNA): TGTGCCAGCAGTGCTGAGGCAGGGGTCCGGACCGGGGAGCTGTTTTTT.

The chain combines TRBV9 with TRBJ1-6, with D perhaps TRBD1 (5 bases). The CDR3 has 16 amino acids. Germline V gene lookup returns CDR1 SGDLS and CDR2 YYNGEE. Between the trimmed V and J ends, which lost 4 bases and 0 bases, there was a span of 11 bases. The CDR3 nucleotides are TGTGCCAGCAGCCCCCAGGGTAGCTCCTATAATTCACCCCTCCACTTT. Encoded protein: CASSPQGSSYNSPLHF.

This clone has only a few counts. CDR3 coding DNA: TGTGCCAGCAGCGAGGACAGGAGGGATAATTCACCCCTCCACTTT. It specifies CASSEDRRDNSPLHF. The rearrangement uses TRBV5-6 and TRBJ1-6; 7 nucleotides line up with TRBD1. The V gene's germline CDR1 is SGHDT and CDR2 YYEEEE. The ends lost 4 bases at V and 5 bases at J; junction bases unmatched: 6. The CDR3 has 15 amino acids.

The rearrangement links TRBV9 to TRBJ1-5; maybe TRBD1 (6 bases). V was trimmed by 3 bases and J by 7 bases, leaving 14 bases between them. Looked up from germline, CDR1 is SGDLS and CDR2 is YYNGEE. The CDR3 has 14 amino acids. CDR3 bases: TGTGCCAGCAGCGAGGGGGGGGCAGGCCAGCCCCAGCATTTT. Amino acid sequence: CASSEGGAGQPQHF.

The CDR3 protein is CASSLLADPYNEQFF. Here the CDR3 DNA reads TGTGCCAGCAGCTTACTAGCGGACCCCTACAATGAGCAGTTCTTC. This rearrangement joins TRBV7-2 to TRBJ2-1; 7 nucleotides align to TRBD2. The J segment lost 2 bases and the V segment lost 2 bases, leaving 3 bases of the junction unmatched. This CDR3 region has 15 residues. CDR1 and CDR2 from the germline V gene are SGHTA and FQGNSA.

This rearrangement joins TRBV5-4 to TRBJ2-3; TRBD2 matches 11 bases. Germline CDR1 is SGHNT and CDR2 is YYREEE (reference sequence). V dropped 4 bases and J dropped 4; count of bases not matched to a gene: 5. The CDR3 spans 15 residues. The CDR3 DNA reads TGTGCCAGCAGCCTAGGACTAGCGGGTTCAGATACGCAGTATTTT. Protein sequence: CASSLGLAGSDTQYF.

This sequence joins TRBV12-3 or TRBV12-4 and TRBJ2-2; 7 positions agree with TRBD1. V dropped 6 bases and J dropped 4; count of bases not matched to a gene: 2. The CDR3 is 13 amino acids. The CDR3 nucleotides read TGTGCCAGCAGGGGACAGCGCACCGGGGAGCTGTTTTTT. Translating it yields CASRGQRTGELFF.

The chain combines TRBV7-2 with TRBJ2-5, with D perhaps matching TRBD2 (6 bases). The CDR3 contains 15 residues. In germline, CDR1 is SGHTA, CDR2 FQGNSA. V shed 3 bases and J shed 3 bases, with 14 bases lying between them. In DNA form, the CDR3 reads TGTGCCAGCAGCTTTGTAAGAGGAGGGGAAGAGACCCAGTACTTC. This translates into CASSFVRGGEETQYF.

This clone came up many times. J is TRBJ2-5 and V is TRBV20-1; D uncertain. The CDR3 loop spans 11 amino acids. The V end lost 6 bases, the J end lost 0 bases, and 5 bases lay between the germline ends. Looked up from germline, CDR1 is DFQATT and CDR2 is SNEGSKA (reference sequence). CDR3 coding DNA: TGCAGTGCCCCGTACCAAGAGACCCAGTACTTC. Encoded protein: CSAPYQETQYF.

This rearrangement joins TRBV5-1 to TRBJ1-4; D gene ambiguous. Germline CDR1 and CDR2: SGHRS and YFSETQ. CDR3 length: 14 residues. V was trimmed by 5 bases and J by 5 bases, leaving 13 bases between them. CDR3 sequence: CASRTLLGNEKLFF. CDR3 sequence (DNA): TGCGCCAGCAGAACTCTCCTAGGAAATGAAAAACTGTTTTTT.

This clone has only one observation. This chain connects TRBV4-2 to TRBJ2-3, with D possibly matching TRBD1 (5 bases). This CDR3 contains 13 residues. Germline V gives CDR1 LGHNA, CDR2 YNFKEQ. V gave up 1 base and J gave up 8 bases, with 10 bases separating them. CDR3 in DNA: TGTGCCAGCAGCCAAGGCCGTCAGGGTACGCAGTATTTT. Amino acids: CASSQGRQGTQYF.